This T cell receptor (beta chain) was documented in a study of blood T cell repertoires in COVID-19. Study-wide background: There were acute and convalescent COVID-19 samples, and they came from the United States, Italy and Spain.

Some clones are missing from TCRdb's copy, which holds only in-frame ones; the method was immunoSEQ multiplex PCR. The table has 350,000 to 450,000 clones, 70% to 90% seen once. V shed 7 bases and J 7 bases; nucleotides not matched to a gene: 13. This CDR3 is built from 16 residues. Per germline, CDR1 LNHDA and CDR2 SQIVND (reference sequence). The chain couples TRBV19 to TRBJ1-1, with 12 bases identical to TRBD1. The sample taken for sequencing was peripheral blood. This clonotype was obtained from a woman in her thirties or forties with COVID-19, enrolled during active disease. The CDR3 DNA sequence: TGTGCCAGTACCACAACGTACCGGGACAGGGGGCGTGAAGCTTTCTTT. Amino acid sequence: CASTTTYRDRGREAFF. Full variable domain (missing parts from reference TRBV19 and TRBJ1-1): DGGITQSPKYLFRKEGQNVTLSCEQNLNHDAMYWYRQDPGQGLRLIYYSQIVNDFQKGDIAEGYSVSREKKESFPLTVTSAQKNPTAFYLCASTTTYRDRGREAFFGQGTRLTVV.